This T cell receptor (beta chain) is drawn from a study of T cell responses to AZD1222 COVID-19 vaccine. Study-wide findings and caveats: It should be noted that donors were predominantly white British and more often female, and clonal diversity was possibly underestimated. Seropositive AZD1222 recipients at baseline numbered only six or seven.

Trimming left V 4 bases short and J 1 base short, with 25 bases between. The length of the CDR3 is 19 residues. Germline V lookup: CDR1 SGHAT, CDR2 FQNNGV. Concerning this clone itself: Its target is not known.

TCRdb's table, derived via immunoSEQ multiplex PCR, lists solely in-frame clones and lacks some. The sample consists of some 120,000 clones, roughly 88% of them appearing once. The chain employs TRBV11-2 and TRBJ1-1; D possibly corresponds to TRBD1 (5 bases). This material consisted of peripheral blood, taken on day 0 of MenACWY control vaccination. The source of this sequence is an adult in good health. CDR3 region: CASSSGRSRRLFGNTEAFF. CDR3 bases: TGTGCCAGCAGCTCAGGGCGGAGCAGGAGGTTGTTTGGGAACACTGAAGCTTTCTTT.